This TCR beta chain came from a study of T cells in Graves' hyperthyroidism and ophthalmopathy. The study, taken as a whole, reports: In simple terms, a model built on 13 V-J features told ophthalmopathy apart from stable hyperthyroidism. Also found in blood were most expanded thyroid clonotypes above 0.001.

Those with hyperthyroidism were 18 to 65 years old, newly diagnosed, and ill for under 2 months. Patients showing uncontrolled infection, other autoimmune disease, pregnancy or lactation were ineligible. Concerning this clonotype: Its antigen is currently unknown. One junction end does not reproduce the germline sequence, and a read error may be involved.

The CDR3 runs 13 residues. Germline V gene lookup returns CDR1 SGHVT and CDR2 SQSDAQ. TCR beta CDR3 sequences were amplified from RNA transcripts. HTBI primers were used for first-round RT-PCR of the TCR CDR3. TCRdb independently ran MiXCR on the multiplex PCR reads; one entry per CDR3 protein. This table has around 540,000 distinct CDR3 sequences, just over 45% appearing once. V and J are TRBV7-4 and TRBJ2-5; D unresolved. This receptor was obtained from a woman between 18 and 29 years old with Graves' hyperthyroidism. Sequencing used peripheral blood or thyroid tissue (not recorded which). CDR3 residues: CASSQYPQETQYF. CDR3 coding DNA: TGCGCCAGCAGCCAATACCCTCAAGAGACCCAGTACTTC.